The 24 T cell receptor beta chains in this list originate from one sample, sequenced in a study of identical twins. TCRdb processed the 5' RACE reads anew with MiXCR; each CDR3 protein has one entry. The sample contains about 1.7 million distinct CDR3 sequences, about 31% of which appear only once. Sequencing was performed on cord blood. The receptor set was obtained from a newborn girl in good health.

Many counts were recorded for this clonotype. Just one base apart from a much larger clone, this may be a read error. The V call is TRBV27, the J call TRBJ1-5; no reliable D call. V dropped 4 bases and J dropped 2 bases, with 3 bases sitting between them. The CDR3 extends over 12 amino acids. Germline-derived CDR1 and CDR2 are MNHEY and SMNVEV (reference sequence). The DNA for the CDR3 is TGTGCCAGCAGTTGGGGCAATCAGCCCCAGCATTTT. Its protein is CASSWGNQPQHF.

This sequence joins TRBV25-1 and TRBJ2-6, with a tentative D call TRBD1 (6 bases). Deletions cut 6 bases from V and 0 bases from J, with 12 bases between. The V gene's germline CDR1 is MGHDK and CDR2 SYGVNS. The CDR3 has 16 residues. CDR3 loop: CASSRQVISGANVLTF. In DNA form, the CDR3 reads TGTGCCAGCAGCCGACAGGTTATCTCTGGGGCCAACGTCCTGACTTTC.

This clonotype has a handful of counts. The CDR3 nucleotides are TGTGCCAGCAGTGAATATGAGCACGGCTACACCTTC. This codes for CASSEYEHGYTF. This chain connects TRBV25-1 to TRBJ1-2, with no clear D. With 0 bases removed from V and 8 bases from J, the gap between germline ends came to 7 bases. Germline V CDR1 and CDR2: MGHDK, SYGVNS. The CDR3 is 12 residues long.

The chain joins TRBV7-9 to TRBJ2-1; tentatively, D is TRBD2 (5 bases). The germline V gene has CDR1 SEHNR and CDR2 FQNEAQ (reference sequence). CDR3 size: 13 residues. V lost 3 bases, J lost 7 bases, and 10 bases lay in between. The CDR3 loop is CASSFAGLNEQFF. In DNA form, the CDR3 reads TGTGCCAGCAGCTTCGCGGGTTTAAATGAGCAGTTCTTC.

Notes on this clonotype: This is likely an artifact of a read error, given a far larger clone one base away. The chain carries TRBV9 and TRBJ2-3; D is perhaps TRBD2 (5 bases). Germline assignment: CDR1 SGDLS and CDR2 YYNGEE. V was cut by 0 bases and J by 1 base, with 6 bases left in between. This CDR3 contains 14 residues. CDR3 in amino acids: CASSVDGGTDTQYF. The DNA of the CDR3 is TGTGCCAGCAGCGTAGACGGGGGCACAGATACGCAGTATTTT.

The chain employs TRBV20-1 and TRBJ1-1; 8 positions agree with TRBD1. The CDR3 length is 17 residues. V shed 2 bases and J 0 bases; nucleotides not matched to a gene: 11. Per germline, CDR1 DFQATT and CDR2 SNEGSKA (reference sequence). CDR3 coding DNA: TGCAGTGCTAGATCTCCCCCAGGGGGCCGGATGAACACTGAAGCTTTCTTT. It translates to CSARSPPGGRMNTEAFF.

A few counts support this clonotype. CDR3 region: CASSISLFTGPNMEAFF. CDR3 in DNA: TGTGCCAGCAGTATATCCCTCTTTACCGGGCCCAATATGGAAGCTTTCTTT. The chain has TRBV28 and TRBJ1-1, with D unclear. CDR3 length equals 17 residues. CDR1 is MDHEN, CDR2 SYDVKM, per germline. Trimming cost V 5 bases and J 8 bases, with 27 bases left between them.

A few counts support this clonotype. This chain joins TRBV10-3 and TRBJ2-3; the match to TRBD2 covers 8 bases. The CDR3 extends over 14 amino acids. CDR1 ENHRY and CDR2 SYGVKD come from the germline V gene. Trimming took 6 bases from V and 4 from J; bases not matched to a gene: 6. The CDR3 DNA sequence: TGTGCCATCAGCCGAGCGGGAGACGCAGATACGCAGTATTTT. It translates to CAISRAGDADTQYF.

The chain recombines TRBV9 with TRBJ2-1, with 8 bases aligning to TRBD2. Per the germline V gene, CDR1 is SGDLS and CDR2 is YYNGEE. After removal of 4 bases from V and 4 bases from J, the junction contained 7 bases not matched to a gene. The CDR3 has 15 residues. As DNA, the CDR3 is TGTGCCAGCAGCCCGGGACTAGTAAGGTACAATGAGCAGTTCTTC. Encoded protein: CASSPGLVRYNEQFF.

This clonotype has a handful of counts. The chain joins TRBV25-1 to TRBJ2-1; D is unclear. The ends were cut back, 3 bases at V and 0 bases at J, with 18 bases in the middle. This CDR3 spans 18 amino acids. Germline lookup yields CDR1 MGHDK and CDR2 SYGVNS. CDR3 bases: TGTGCCAGCAGTGACCATCAGGCGGATCTTTTCTCCTACAATGAGCAGTTCTTC. Protein product: CASSDHQADLFSYNEQFF.

V usage is TRBV2 and J usage is TRBJ2-3; tentatively, D is TRBD1 (5 bases). The CDR3 has 17 amino acids. Germline assignment: CDR1 SNHLY and CDR2 FYNNEI. Trimming cost V 6 bases and J 5 bases, with 24 bases left between them. Here the CDR3 reads CASRDRTRSSVGDTQYF. The CDR3 DNA reads TGTGCCAGCAGAGACAGAACGCGGTCCTCAGTCGGAGATACGCAGTATTTT.

There are a few counts of this clonotype. With a much larger clone just one base away, this may be a read error. The chain couples TRBV7-8 to TRBJ2-7; D possibly uses TRBD1 or TRBD2 (5 bases each). The V end was cut by 4 bases, the J end by 3 bases, with 10 bases between. Per the germline V gene, CDR1 is SGHVS and CDR2 is FQNEAQ. The CDR3 consists of 13 residues. The CDR3 here is CASSSGRYYEQYF. As DNA, the CDR3 is TGTGCCAGCAGCTCGGGACGGTACTACGAGCAGTACTTC.

The chain carries TRBV12-3 or TRBV12-4 and TRBJ1-2; D may be TRBD1 (5 bases). V was cut by 6 bases and J by 2 bases, with 16 bases left in between. The CDR3 has 15 residues. The CDR3 here is CASSFPGGRNYGYTF. The DNA for the CDR3 is TGTGCCAGCAGCTTCCCCGGGGGTCGGAACTATGGCTACACCTTC.

In the case of this clonotype: At one end the junction does not follow the germline gene, possibly because of a read error. The J gene is TRBJ2-7, the V gene TRBV7-2; tentative D call: TRBD2 (5 bases). CDR3 size: 13 residues. Germline V lookup: CDR1 SGHTA, CDR2 FQGNSA. The CDR3 DNA reads TGTGTCAGCAGCTTAGCGAGAACCTACGAGCAGTACTTC. Its protein product is CVSSLARTYEQYF.

The rearrangement uses TRBV5-1 and TRBJ2-6; maybe TRBD2 (7 bases). Germline loops: CDR1 SGHRS, CDR2 YFSETQ. The ends were cut back, 1 base at V and 1 base at J, with 12 bases in the middle. The CDR3 contains 17 residues. Here the CDR3 reads CASSLIGGPSGANVLTF. In DNA, the CDR3 is TGCGCCAGCAGCTTGATCGGGGGGCCATCTGGGGCCAACGTCCTGACTTTC.

The chain recombines TRBV10-3 with TRBJ2-7, with 10 bases that match TRBD2. With V trimmed by 2 bases and J by 2 bases, 0 bases remained unmatched. Germline loops: CDR1 ENHRY, CDR2 SYGVKD. CDR3 length: 14 residues. CDR3 sequence reads: CAISETSGAYEQYF. CDR3 DNA sequence: TGTGCCATCAGTGAGACTAGCGGGGCCTACGAGCAGTACTTC.

This clonotype was counted a few times. The rearrangement uses TRBV10-3 and TRBJ2-7; 11 bases align to TRBD2. V was pared by 4 bases and J by 2 bases, with 4 bases of the junction left unmatched. CDR1 ENHRY and CDR2 SYGVKD come from the germline V gene. The CDR3 loop spans 15 amino acids. The CDR3 reads CAISAGTSGTYEQYF. CDR3 nucleotides: TGTGCCATCAGTGCCGGGACTAGCGGCACCTACGAGCAGTACTTC.

The chain couples TRBV4-2 to TRBJ2-1, with TRBD2 matching over 10 bases. CDR3 length: 14 amino acids. J gave up 8 bases and V 4 bases, and 5 bases lay outside the gene matches. CDR1 is LGHNA, CDR2 YNFKEQ, per germline. The CDR3 spells CASSLSGGVYEQFF. DNA of the CDR3: TGTGCCAGCAGCCTAAGCGGGGGGGTTTATGAGCAGTTCTTC.

This clonotype came up a few times. In DNA, the CDR3 is TGTGCCGGCTACAGGGGAGGTTATTCACCCCTCCACTTT. Translating gives CAGYRGGYSPLHF. The genes are TRBV2 and TRBJ1-6, with TRBD1 matching 7 bases. V trimming: 11 bases; J trimming: 8 bases; junction bases outside the gene matches: 9. Germline-derived CDR1 and CDR2 are SNHLY and FYNNEI. The CDR3 contains 13 residues. Complete variable domain (other parts from reference TRBV2 and TRBJ1-6): EPEVTQTPSHQVTQMGQEVILRCVPISNHLYFYWYRQILGQKVEFLVSFYNNEISEKSEIFDDQFSVERPDGSNFTLKIRSTKLEDSAMYFCAGYRGGYSPLHFGNGTRLTVT.

This clonotype appeared a few times. The V gene is TRBV5-4, the J gene TRBJ1-4; 8 bases line up with TRBD1. Germline V lookup: CDR1 SGHNT, CDR2 YYREEE (reference sequence). The length of the CDR3 is 13 residues. J was trimmed by 11 bases and V by 3 bases; bases with no gene match: 6. The CDR3 nucleotides are TGTGCCAGCAGCTCAGGGGGCGAGCAGAAACTGTTTTTT. Amino acids: CASSSGGEQKLFF.

This clonotype was recorded a few times. This sequence joins TRBV4-1 and TRBJ2-7; D gene ambiguous. This CDR3 has 14 residues. Germline V gene data show CDR1 as MGHRA and CDR2 as YSYEKL. Trimming left V 1 base short and J 3 bases short, with 10 bases between. The CDR3 DNA follows: TGCGCCAGCAGCCAAGTAGGATCTTTCTACGAGCAGTACTTC. Amino acids: CASSQVGSFYEQYF.

This clonotype was detected a few times. The chain employs TRBV28 and TRBJ2-7; D not resolved. Per the germline V gene, CDR1 is MDHEN and CDR2 is SYDVKM. The CDR3 sequence is 17 residues long. Trimming pared 5 bases from V and 2 bases from J, leaving 22 bases between. CDR3 protein: CASSLSKGWQATYEQYF. DNA for the CDR3: TGTGCCAGCAGTCTCTCTAAGGGTTGGCAGGCAACCTACGAGCAGTACTTC.

This clonotype was seen more than once but under ten times. This chain uses TRBV20-1 with TRBJ1-1; 8 bases are a match to TRBD1. The CDR3 consists of 14 residues. J lost 5 bases, V lost 2 bases, and 7 bases had no gene match. Germline CDR1 is DFQATT and CDR2 is SNEGSKA (reference sequence). The CDR3 DNA follows: TGCAGTGCTAGATCCGGGACAGGAGGGACTGAAGCTTTCTTT. Its protein product is CSARSGTGGTEAFF.

This clonotype was counted only a few times. The J gene is TRBJ1-5, the V gene TRBV24-1; 7 nucleotides line up with TRBD1. The CDR3 is 17 residues long. Germline values: CDR1 KGHDR, CDR2 SFDVKD. The V gene end was trimmed by 5 bases and the J gene end by 0 bases; junction bases not matched to a gene: 9. This chain's CDR3 is CATSVYRDRNSNQPQHF. CDR3 coding DNA: TGTGCCACCAGTGTCTACCGGGACAGAAATAGCAATCAGCCCCAGCATTTT.